This TCR beta chain stems from a study of shared clonotypes between healthy human individuals. Study-level points and caveats: Generally, estimated richness proved larger in naive subsets than it did in memory subsets.

Repertoires were generated with immunoSEQ multiplex PCR, while TCRdb's copy carries only in-frame clones and drops some. The sample yields 1 million to 1.2 million clones, approximately 80% seen once. Germline values: CDR1 SGHNT, CDR2 YYREEE (reference sequence). This CDR3 contains 16 residues. V was pared by 4 bases and J by 8 bases, with 13 bases of the junction left unmatched. Researchers partitioned CD4+ cells into CD45RA+ naive and CD45RA-negative memory subsets. Points on this clone: Its antigen remains unidentified.

This rearrangement joins TRBV5-4 to TRBJ2-1, with 9 bases identical to TRBD2. The TCR comes from a man younger than 35 in good health. Some clones in this sample may be carry-over from other donors' samples. The sequenced sample consisted of memory CD4+ T cells from PBMCs. Subset given: CD45RA-negative fraction. The CDR3 region has the DNA TGTGCCAGCAGCCCACTCGATAGCGGGAGTCGTCATGAGCAGTTCTTC. This translates into CASSPLDSGSRHEQFF.